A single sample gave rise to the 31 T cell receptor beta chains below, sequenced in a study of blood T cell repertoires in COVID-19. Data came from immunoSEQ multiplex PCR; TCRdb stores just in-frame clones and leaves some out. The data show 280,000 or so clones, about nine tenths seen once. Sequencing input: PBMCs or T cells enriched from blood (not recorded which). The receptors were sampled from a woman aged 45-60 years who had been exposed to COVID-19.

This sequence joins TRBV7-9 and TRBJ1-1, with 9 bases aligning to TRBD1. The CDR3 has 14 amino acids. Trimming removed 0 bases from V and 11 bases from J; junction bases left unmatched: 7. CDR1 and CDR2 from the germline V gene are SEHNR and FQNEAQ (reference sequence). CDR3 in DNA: TGTGCCAGCAGCTTAGCGCCAACCGGGACAGGGGCTTTCTTT. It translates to CASSLAPTGTGAFF.

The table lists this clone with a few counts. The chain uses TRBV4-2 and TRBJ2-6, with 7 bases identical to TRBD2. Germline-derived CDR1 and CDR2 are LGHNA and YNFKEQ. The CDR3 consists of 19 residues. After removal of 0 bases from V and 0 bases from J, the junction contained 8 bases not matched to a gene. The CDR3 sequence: CASSQEGGTLHSGANVLTF. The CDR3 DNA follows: TGTGCCAGCAGCCAAGAGGGGGGGACCCTTCACTCTGGGGCCAACGTCCTGACTTTC.

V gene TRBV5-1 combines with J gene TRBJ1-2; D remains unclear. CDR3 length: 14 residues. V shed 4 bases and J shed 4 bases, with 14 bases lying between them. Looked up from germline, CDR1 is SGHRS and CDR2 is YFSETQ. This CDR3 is CASSLTGEGYGYTF. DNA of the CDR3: TGCGCCAGCAGCCTGACCGGGGAAGGCTATGGCTACACCTTC.

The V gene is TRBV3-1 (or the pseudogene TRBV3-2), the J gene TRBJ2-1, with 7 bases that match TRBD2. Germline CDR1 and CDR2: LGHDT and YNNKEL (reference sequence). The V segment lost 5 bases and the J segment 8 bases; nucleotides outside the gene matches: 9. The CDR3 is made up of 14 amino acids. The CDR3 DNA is TGTGCCAGCAGCTTTAATGAGGGGAGGGATGAGCAGTTCTTC. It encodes CASSFNEGRDEQFF.

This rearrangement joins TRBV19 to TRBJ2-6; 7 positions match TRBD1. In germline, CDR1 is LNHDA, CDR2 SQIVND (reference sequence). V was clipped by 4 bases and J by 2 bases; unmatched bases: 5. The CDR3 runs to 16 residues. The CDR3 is CASSRDSLAGANVLTF. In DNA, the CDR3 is TGTGCCAGTAGTAGGGACAGTCTGGCTGGGGCCAACGTCCTGACTTTC. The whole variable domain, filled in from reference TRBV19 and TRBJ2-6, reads DGGITQSPKYLFRKEGQNVTLSCEQNLNHDAMYWYRQDPGQGLRLIYYSQIVNDFQKGDIAEGYSVSREKKESFPLTVTSAQKNPTAFYLCASSRDSLAGANVLTFGAGSRLTVL.

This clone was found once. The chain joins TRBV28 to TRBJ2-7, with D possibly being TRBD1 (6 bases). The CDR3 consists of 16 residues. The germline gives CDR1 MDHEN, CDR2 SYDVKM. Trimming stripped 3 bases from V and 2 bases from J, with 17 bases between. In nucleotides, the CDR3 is TGTGCCAGCAGTTTCCCAAGGGGGAATCTCGCCTACGAGCAGTACTTC. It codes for CASSFPRGNLAYEQYF.

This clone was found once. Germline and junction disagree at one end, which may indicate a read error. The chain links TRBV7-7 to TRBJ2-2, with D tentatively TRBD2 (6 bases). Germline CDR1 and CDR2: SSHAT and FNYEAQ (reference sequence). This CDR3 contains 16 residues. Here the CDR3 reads CASSPTPQGGAGELFF. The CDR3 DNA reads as TGTGCTAGCAGCCCCACCCCACAAGGAGGGGCCGGGGAGCTGTTTTTT.

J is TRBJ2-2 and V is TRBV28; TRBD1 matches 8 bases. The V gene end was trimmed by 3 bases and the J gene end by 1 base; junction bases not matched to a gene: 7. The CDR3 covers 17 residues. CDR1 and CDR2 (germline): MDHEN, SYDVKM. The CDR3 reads CASSFVWGTGNTGELFF. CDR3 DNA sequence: TGTGCCAGCAGTTTTGTATGGGGGACAGGGAACACCGGGGAGCTGTTTTTT. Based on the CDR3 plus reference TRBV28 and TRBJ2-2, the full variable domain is DVKVTQSSRYLVKRTGEKVFLECVQDMDHENMFWYRQDPGLGLRLIYFSYDVKMKEKGDIPEGYSVSREKKERFSLILESASTNQTSMYLCASSFVWGTGNTGELFFGEGSRLTVL.

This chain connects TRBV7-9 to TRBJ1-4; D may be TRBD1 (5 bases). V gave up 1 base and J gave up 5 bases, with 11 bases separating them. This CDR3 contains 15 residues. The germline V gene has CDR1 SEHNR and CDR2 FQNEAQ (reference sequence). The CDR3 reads CASSLEATGNEKLFF. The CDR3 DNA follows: TGTGCCAGCAGCTTAGAGGCAACAGGCAATGAAAAACTGTTTTTT.

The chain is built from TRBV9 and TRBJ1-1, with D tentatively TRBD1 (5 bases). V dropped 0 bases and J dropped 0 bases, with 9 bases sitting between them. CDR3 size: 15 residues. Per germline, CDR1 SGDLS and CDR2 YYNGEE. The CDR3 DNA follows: TGTGCCAGCAGCGTAGCAGGGAGGATGAACACTGAAGCTTTCTTT. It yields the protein CASSVAGRMNTEAFF.

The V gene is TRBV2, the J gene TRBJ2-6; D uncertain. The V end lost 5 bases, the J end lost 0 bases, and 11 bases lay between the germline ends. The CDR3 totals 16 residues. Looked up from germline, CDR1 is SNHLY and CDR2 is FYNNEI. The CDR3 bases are TGTGCCAGCAGTAGCTTACCCCTCTCTGGGGCCAACGTCCTGACTTTC. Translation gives CASSSLPLSGANVLTF.

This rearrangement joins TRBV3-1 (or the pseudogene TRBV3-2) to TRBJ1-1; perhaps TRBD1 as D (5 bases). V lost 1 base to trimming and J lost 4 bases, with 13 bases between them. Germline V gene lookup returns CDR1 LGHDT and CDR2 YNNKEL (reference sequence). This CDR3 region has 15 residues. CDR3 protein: CASSQGRVLGTEAFF. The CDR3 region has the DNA TGTGCCAGCAGCCAAGGCAGGGTGCTCGGCACTGAAGCTTTCTTT.

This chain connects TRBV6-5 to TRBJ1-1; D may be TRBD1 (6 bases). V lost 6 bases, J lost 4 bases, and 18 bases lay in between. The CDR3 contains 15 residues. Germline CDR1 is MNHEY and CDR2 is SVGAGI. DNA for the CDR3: TGTGCCAGCAGACCTACAGGGAATTTAGGCACTGAAGCTTTCTTT. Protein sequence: CASRPTGNLGTEAFF.

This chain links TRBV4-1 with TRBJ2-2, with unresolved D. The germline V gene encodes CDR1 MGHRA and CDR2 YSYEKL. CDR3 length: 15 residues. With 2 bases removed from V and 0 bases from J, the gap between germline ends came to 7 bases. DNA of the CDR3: TGCGCCAGCAGCCAAAGAGGAGCGAACACCGGGGAGCTGTTTTTT. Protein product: CASSQRGANTGELFF.

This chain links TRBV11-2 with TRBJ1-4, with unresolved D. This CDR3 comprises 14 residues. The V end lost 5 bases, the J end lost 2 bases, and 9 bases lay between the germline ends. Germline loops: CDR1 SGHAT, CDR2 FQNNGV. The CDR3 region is CASSRPRTNEKLFF. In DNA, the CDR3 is TGTGCCAGCAGCCGGCCTAGGACTAATGAAAAACTGTTTTTT.

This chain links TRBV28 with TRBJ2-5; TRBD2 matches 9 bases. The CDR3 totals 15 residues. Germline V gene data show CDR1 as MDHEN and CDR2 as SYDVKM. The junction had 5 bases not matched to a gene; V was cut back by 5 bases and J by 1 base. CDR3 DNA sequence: TGTGCCAGCAGTACGACTAGCGGCAGCCAAGAGACCCAGTACTTC. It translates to CASSTTSGSQETQYF.

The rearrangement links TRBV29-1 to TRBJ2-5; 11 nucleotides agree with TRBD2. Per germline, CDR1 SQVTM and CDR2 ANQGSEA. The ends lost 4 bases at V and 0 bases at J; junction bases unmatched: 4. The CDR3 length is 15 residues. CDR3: CSVGASGGYQETQYF. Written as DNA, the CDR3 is TGCAGCGTTGGGGCTAGCGGGGGGTACCAAGAGACCCAGTACTTC.

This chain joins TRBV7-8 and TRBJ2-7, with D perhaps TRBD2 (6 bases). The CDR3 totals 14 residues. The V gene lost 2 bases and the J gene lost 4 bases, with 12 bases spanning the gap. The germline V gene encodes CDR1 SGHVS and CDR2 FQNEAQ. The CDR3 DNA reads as TGTGCCAGCAGCTTAACACGGGAGAGGTACGAGCAGTACTTC. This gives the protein CASSLTRERYEQYF.

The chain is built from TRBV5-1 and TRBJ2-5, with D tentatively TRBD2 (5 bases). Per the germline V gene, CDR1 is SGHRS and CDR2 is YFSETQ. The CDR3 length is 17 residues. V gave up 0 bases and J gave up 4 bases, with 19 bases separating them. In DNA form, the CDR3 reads TGCGCCAGCAGCTTGGGGGGTGCCTCGAGGGCGGGAGAGACCCAGTACTTC. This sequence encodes CASSLGGASRAGETQYF.

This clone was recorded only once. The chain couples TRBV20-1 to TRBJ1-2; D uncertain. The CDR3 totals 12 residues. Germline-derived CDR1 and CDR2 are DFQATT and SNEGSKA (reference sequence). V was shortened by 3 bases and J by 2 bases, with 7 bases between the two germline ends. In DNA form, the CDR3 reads TGCAGTGCTAGTTCGCTAAACTATGGCTACACCTTC. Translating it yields CSASSLNYGYTF.

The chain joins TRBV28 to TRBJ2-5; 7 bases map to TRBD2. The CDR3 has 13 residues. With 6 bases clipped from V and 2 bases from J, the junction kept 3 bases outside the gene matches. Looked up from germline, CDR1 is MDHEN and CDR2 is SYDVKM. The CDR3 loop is CASRWGGQETQYF. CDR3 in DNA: TGTGCCAGCAGATGGGGGGGTCAAGAGACCCAGTACTTC. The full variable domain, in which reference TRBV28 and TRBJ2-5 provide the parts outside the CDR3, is DVKVTQSSRYLVKRTGEKVFLECVQDMDHENMFWYRQDPGLGLRLIYFSYDVKMKEKGDIPEGYSVSREKKERFSLILESASTNQTSMYLCASRWGGQETQYFGPGTRLLVL.

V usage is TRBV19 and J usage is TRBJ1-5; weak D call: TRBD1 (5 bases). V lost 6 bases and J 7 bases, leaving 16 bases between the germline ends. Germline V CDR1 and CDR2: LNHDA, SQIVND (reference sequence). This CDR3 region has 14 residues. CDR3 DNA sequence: TGTGCCAGTAGCATCGGGCAGGGAGGCCAGCCCCAGCATTTT. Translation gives CASSIGQGGQPQHF.

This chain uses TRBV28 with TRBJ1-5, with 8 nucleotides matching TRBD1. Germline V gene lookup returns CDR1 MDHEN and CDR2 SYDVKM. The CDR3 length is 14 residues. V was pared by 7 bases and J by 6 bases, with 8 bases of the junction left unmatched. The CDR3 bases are TGTGCCAGCACCCAAACAGGGGGACGTCAGCCCCAGCATTTT. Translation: CASTQTGGRQPQHF.

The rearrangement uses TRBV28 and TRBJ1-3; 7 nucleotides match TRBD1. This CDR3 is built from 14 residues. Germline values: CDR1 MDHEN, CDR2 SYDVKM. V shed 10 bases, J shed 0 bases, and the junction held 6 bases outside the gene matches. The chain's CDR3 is CATRRDSSGNTIYF. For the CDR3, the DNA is TGTGCCACCCGTAGGGACAGCTCTGGAAACACCATATATTTT.

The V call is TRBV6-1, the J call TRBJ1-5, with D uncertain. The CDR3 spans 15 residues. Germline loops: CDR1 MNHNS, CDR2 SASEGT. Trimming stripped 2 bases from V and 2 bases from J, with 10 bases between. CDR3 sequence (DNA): TGTGCCAGCAGTGAATCCTCCCTTGGCAATCAGCCCCAGCATTTT. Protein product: CASSESSLGNQPQHF.

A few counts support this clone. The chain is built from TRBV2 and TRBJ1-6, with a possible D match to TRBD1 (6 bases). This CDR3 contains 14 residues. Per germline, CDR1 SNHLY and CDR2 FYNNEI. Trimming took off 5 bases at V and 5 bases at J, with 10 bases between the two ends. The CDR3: CASSLGQNNSPLHF. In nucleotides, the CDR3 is TGTGCCAGCAGTCTTGGACAGAATAATTCACCCCTCCACTTT.

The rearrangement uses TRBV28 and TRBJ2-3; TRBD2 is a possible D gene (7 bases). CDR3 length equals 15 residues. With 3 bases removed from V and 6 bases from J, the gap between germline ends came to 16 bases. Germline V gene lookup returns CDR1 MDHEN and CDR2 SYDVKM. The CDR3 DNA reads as TGTGCCAGCAGTTTTAAGAGGGGGGGCGACGATACGCAGTATTTT. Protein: CASSFKRGGDDTQYF.

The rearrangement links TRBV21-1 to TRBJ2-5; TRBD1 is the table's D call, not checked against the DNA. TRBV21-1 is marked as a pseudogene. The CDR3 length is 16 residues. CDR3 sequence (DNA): TGTGCCAGCAGCAAAATGGGCTTGAATCTCCAAGAGACCCAGTACTTC. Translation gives CASSKMGLNLQETQYF.

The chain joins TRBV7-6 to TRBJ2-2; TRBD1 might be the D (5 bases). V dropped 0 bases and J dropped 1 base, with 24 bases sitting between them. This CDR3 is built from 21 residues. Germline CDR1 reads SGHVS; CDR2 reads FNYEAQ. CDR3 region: CASSLALPGQNLERNTGELFF. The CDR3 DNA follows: TGTGCCAGCAGCTTAGCGCTGCCAGGGCAAAATTTGGAGAGGAACACCGGGGAGCTGTTTTTT.

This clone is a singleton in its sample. CDR3 sequence: CASNPGQKTYEQYF. The CDR3 DNA is TGTGCCAGCAACCCGGGACAGAAGACCTACGAGCAGTACTTC. The V call is TRBV27, the J call TRBJ2-7; TRBD1 aligns across 7 bases. CDR3 length: 14 amino acids. V shed 7 bases, J shed 2 bases, and the junction held 8 bases outside the gene matches. Germline V gives CDR1 MNHEY, CDR2 SMNVEV (reference sequence).

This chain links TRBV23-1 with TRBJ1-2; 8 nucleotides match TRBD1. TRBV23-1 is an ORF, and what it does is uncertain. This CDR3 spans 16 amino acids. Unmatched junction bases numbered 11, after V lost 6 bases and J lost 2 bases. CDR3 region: CASRQDRAIINYGYTF. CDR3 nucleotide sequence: TGCGCCAGCAGACAGGACAGGGCAATAATCAACTATGGCTACACCTTC.